This T cell receptor (beta chain) was documented in a study of T cell changes during pregnancy in multiple sclerosis. The CDR3 is made up of 17 amino acids. Germline trimming cut 2 bases from V and 2 bases from J; bases unmatched to any gene: 6. The germline gives CDR1 SGHVS, CDR2 FQNEAQ. The data were produced by immunoSEQ multiplex PCR, yet TCRdb's version contains in-frame clones alone and is incomplete. The table lists about 28,000 clones, 70% to 90% of them singletons. Sample: CD4+ T cells from peripheral blood mononuclear cells, taken in the first trimester of pregnancy. The chain joins TRBV7-8 to TRBJ2-3, with 11 nucleotides matching TRBD2. The receptor was isolated from a female donor in good health, enrolled as a control in a pregnancy study. The CDR3 spells CASSLPALAGDTDTQYF. CDR3 bases: TGTGCCAGCAGCTTACCCGCACTAGCGGGGGACACAGATACGCAGTATTTT.